Listed below are T cell receptor beta chains from one sample, sequenced in a study of blood T cell repertoires in COVID-19. The table came from immunoSEQ multiplex PCR; TCRdb's copy has only in-frame clones and leaves some out. The repertoire holds some 530,000 clones, more than 85% seen once, with approximately 8.3% in the top ten. Source material: PBMCs or T cells enriched from blood (not recorded which). These receptors all come from a woman in her sixties who had recovered from COVID-19. Both conserved end residues are part of each CDR3. The D gene is left open where the match is weak.

V gene: TRBV3-1/TRBV3-2; D gene: TRBD2; J gene: TRBJ2-5; CDR3 protein: CASSRTTGGKRETQYF; CDR3 DNA: TGTGCCAGCAGTCGAACTACGGGGGGGAAACGAGAGACCCAGTACTTC
V gene: TRBV2; D gene: -; J gene: TRBJ1-2; CDR3 protein: CASSGGGNYGYTF; CDR3 DNA: TGTGCCAGCAGTGGGGGGGGAAACTATGGCTACACCTTC
V gene: TRBV5-1; D gene: -; J gene: TRBJ1-1; CDR3 protein: CASSPATGLSTEAFF; CDR3 DNA: TGCGCCAGCAGCCCTGCGACAGGACTTAGCACTGAAGCTTTCTTT
V gene: TRBV18; D gene: -; J gene: TRBJ2-3; CDR3 protein: CASSPGLSTDTQYF; CDR3 DNA: TGTGCCAGCTCACCGGGACTTTCCACAGATACGCAGTATTTT
V gene: TRBV27; D gene: TRBD2; J gene: TRBJ2-3; CDR3 protein: CASSLTLAVSTDTQYF; CDR3 DNA: TGTGCCAGCAGTTTGACACTAGCGGTATCCACAGATACGCAGTATTTT
V gene: TRBV27; D gene: -; J gene: TRBJ1-2; CDR3 protein: CASSDTWKRGAGPYYGYTF; CDR3 DNA: TGTGCCAGCAGTGATACCTGGAAACGGGGGGCAGGTCCTTACTATGGCTACACCTTC
V gene: TRBV24-1; D gene: TRBD2; J gene: TRBJ2-2; CDR3 protein: CATSESGLAGPNTGELFF; CDR3 DNA: TGTGCCACCAGTGAGTCGGGACTAGCGGGGCCGAACACCGGGGAGCTGTTTTTT
V gene: TRBV30; D gene: -; J gene: TRBJ2-5; CDR3 protein: CAWSTSTGRQETQYF; CDR3 DNA: TGTGCCTGGAGTACTTCAACGGGGAGGCAAGAGACCCAGTACTTC
V gene: TRBV7-9; D gene: -; J gene: TRBJ2-5; CDR3 protein: CASSLSLETQYF; CDR3 DNA: TGTGCCAGCAGCTTAAGCTTAGAGACCCAGTACTTC
V gene: TRBV6-2/TRBV6-3; D gene: -; J gene: TRBJ2-5; CDR3 protein: CASSYSIETGSQETQYF; CDR3 DNA: TGTGCCAGCAGTTACTCGATAGAAACAGGGAGCCAAGAGACCCAGTACTTC
V gene: TRBV5-4; D gene: -; J gene: TRBJ1-2; CDR3 protein: CASSPENARGMGYTF; CDR3 DNA: TGTGCCAGCAGCCCCGAAAATGCTAGGGGTATGGGCTACACCTTC
V gene: TRBV11-2; D gene: -; J gene: TRBJ2-1; CDR3 protein: CASSLEGRYYDNEQFF; CDR3 DNA: TGTGCCAGCAGCTTAGAGGGGAGATACTACGACAATGAGCAGTTCTTC
V gene: TRBV6-5; D gene: -; J gene: TRBJ1-6; CDR3 protein: CASSRTTGFGSPLHF; CDR3 DNA: TGTGCCAGCAGTAGAACGACAGGATTTGGCTCACCCCTCCACTTT
V gene: TRBV27; D gene: TRBD1; J gene: TRBJ2-2; CDR3 protein: CATTGQRLGELFF; CDR3 DNA: TGTGCCACGACGGGACAGAGGCTCGGGGAGCTGTTTTTT
V gene: TRBV27; D gene: TRBD1; J gene: TRBJ2-7; CDR3 protein: CASSATGSSYEQYF; CDR3 DNA: TGTGCCAGCAGTGCGACAGGGAGCTCCTACGAGCAGTACTTC
V gene: TRBV18; D gene: -; J gene: TRBJ2-5; CDR3 protein: CASSPGQGQETQYF; CDR3 DNA: TGTGCCAGCTCACCGGGGCAGGGGCAAGAGACCCAGTACTTC
V gene: TRBV5-8; D gene: TRBD2; J gene: TRBJ2-5; CDR3 protein: CASSFRLAGGETQYF; CDR3 DNA: TGTGCCAGCAGCTTCCGGCTAGCGGGCGGAGAGACCCAGTACTTC